One sample yielded the 20 T cell receptor beta chains listed below, sequenced in a study of T cell changes during pregnancy in multiple sclerosis. Profiled with immunoSEQ multiplex PCR; TCRdb holds only in-frame clones, not every one. Of approximately 44,000 clones listed, around 90% were seen once; the top ten hold under 0.85%. Sequenced here: CD4+ T cells from peripheral blood mononuclear cells, sampled before pregnancy. Receptors were obtained from a female donor with multiple sclerosis, enrolled in a pregnancy study.

V and J are TRBV30 and TRBJ2-3; TRBD2 matches 11 bases. The CDR3 length is 16 residues. With V trimmed by 7 bases and J by 6 bases, 15 bases remained unmatched. The germline V gene encodes CDR1 GTSNPN and CDR2 SVGIG (reference sequence). As DNA, the CDR3 is TGTGCCTTGGTTCCGGGGACTAGCGGTATTTCGGATACGCAGTATTTT. Protein sequence: CALVPGTSGISDTQYF.

The chain joins TRBV6-1 to TRBJ2-2; no clear D. Trimming cost V 4 bases and J 0 bases, with 12 bases left between them. From germline, CDR1 is MNHNS and CDR2 SASEGT. CDR3 length: 16 amino acids. Here the CDR3 reads CASSVTSAANTGELFF. The CDR3 DNA sequence: TGTGCCAGCAGTGTCACCAGCGCCGCGAACACCGGGGAGCTGTTTTTT.

The chain employs TRBV29-1 and TRBJ2-2, with a weak D call TRBD1 (6 bases). The CDR3 consists of 12 residues. From germline, CDR1 is SQVTM and CDR2 ANQGSEA. The CDR3 DNA reads TGCACCCTAGGGGGAGACACCGGGGAGCTGTTTTTT. Protein sequence: CTLGGDTGELFF.

Concerning this clone: The junction departs from the called germline gene at one end, perhaps through a read error. The J gene is TRBJ1-5, the V gene TRBV27; 7 bases fit TRBD1. This CDR3 is built from 15 residues. Germline V gene sequence: CDR1 MNHEY, CDR2 SMNVEV (reference sequence). CDR3 protein: CASSFRLGGNQPQHF. As DNA, the CDR3 is TGTGCCAGCAGTTTTAGATTAGGGGGCAACCAGCCCCAGCATTTT.

The chain couples TRBV19 to TRBJ1-1, with D possibly being TRBD1 (6 bases). This CDR3 has 14 residues. Germline V gives CDR1 LNHDA, CDR2 SQIVND (reference sequence). Deletions cut 3 bases from V and 5 bases from J, with 13 bases between. The CDR3 nucleotides are TGTGCCAGTAGTATCTCTCCAGGGGAAACTGAAGCTTTCTTT. It encodes CASSISPGETEAFF.

CDR3 protein: CASSLVGAGVNTGELFF. In nucleotides, the CDR3 is TGCGCCAGCAGCTTGGTAGGGGCAGGAGTGAACACCGGGGAGCTGTTTTTT. The chain is built from TRBV5-1 and TRBJ2-2; maybe TRBD1 (5 bases). CDR3 length equals 17 residues. V lost 0 bases and J 1 base, leaving 13 bases between the germline ends. CDR1 SGHRS and CDR2 YFSETQ come from the germline V gene.

The chain uses TRBV4-3 and TRBJ1-2; TRBD1 agrees at 7 bases. There are 15 residues in the CDR3. Germline V gene sequence: CDR1 LGHNA, CDR2 YSLEER. The junction had 6 bases not matched to a gene; V was cut back by 3 bases and J by 2 bases. CDR3 DNA sequence: TGCGCCAGCAGCCATAGTCAGGGGGTAAACTATGGCTACACCTTC. It is translated as CASSHSQGVNYGYTF.

This clone has more than one count but fewer than ten. The chain links TRBV19 to TRBJ1-1; D perhaps matches TRBD1 (5 bases). The CDR3 totals 15 residues. The germline V gene encodes CDR1 LNHDA and CDR2 SQIVND (reference sequence). Trimming removed 7 bases from V and 1 base from J, with 16 bases in between. CDR3 amino acids: CASIIGGEKNTEAFF. DNA for the CDR3: TGTGCCAGTATCATCGGGGGGGAAAAGAACACTGAAGCTTTCTTT. The variable domain in full, completed from reference TRBV19 and TRBJ1-1, reads DGGITQSPKYLFRKEGQNVTLSCEQNLNHDAMYWYRQDPGQGLRLIYYSQIVNDFQKGDIAEGYSVSREKKESFPLTVTSAQKNPTAFYLCASIIGGEKNTEAFFGQGTRLTVV.

The chain employs TRBV5-1 and TRBJ2-7; TRBD2 agrees at 7 bases. J lost 7 bases, V lost 4 bases, and 14 bases had no gene match. The CDR3 length is 15 residues. CDR1 and CDR2 (germline): SGHRS, YFSETQ. The CDR3 loop reads CASSPGGTTSLEQYF. The CDR3 region has the DNA TGCGCCAGCAGCCCGGGCGGGACTACCTCCTTGGAGCAGTACTTC.

The rearrangement links TRBV2 to TRBJ1-3; D remains unclear. This CDR3 is 18 amino acids long. The V gene lost 6 bases and the J gene lost 0 bases, with 21 bases spanning the gap. Germline assignment: CDR1 SNHLY and CDR2 FYNNEI. The CDR3 sequence: CASRALGAQVRSGNTIYF. In nucleotides, the CDR3 is TGTGCCAGCAGGGCACTGGGCGCGCAAGTACGCTCTGGAAACACCATATATTTT.

This clone was counted once. This chain connects TRBV19 to TRBJ1-1; TRBD1 matches at 8 bases. With V trimmed by 4 bases and J by 4 bases, 5 bases remained unmatched. CDR1 and CDR2 (germline): LNHDA, SQIVND (reference sequence). The CDR3 covers 14 residues. This CDR3 is CASSSYRGGTEAFF. The CDR3 DNA reads as TGTGCCAGTAGTAGTTACAGGGGGGGCACTGAAGCTTTCTTT. Combining the CDR3 with reference TRBV19 and TRBJ1-1 gives the whole variable domain DGGITQSPKYLFRKEGQNVTLSCEQNLNHDAMYWYRQDPGQGLRLIYYSQIVNDFQKGDIAEGYSVSREKKESFPLTVTSAQKNPTAFYLCASSSYRGGTEAFFGQGTRLTVV.

V is TRBV28 and J is TRBJ2-7; 12 bases are shared with TRBD2. Germline lookup yields CDR1 MDHEN and CDR2 SYDVKM. This CDR3 region has 18 residues. V shed 2 bases, J shed 1 base, and the junction held 9 bases outside the gene matches. CDR3 bases: TGTGCCAGCAGTTTACCCTCCCCACTAGCGGGAGGTTCCTACGAGCAGTACTTC. Translated: CASSLPSPLAGGSYEQYF.

The V gene is TRBV4-3, the J gene TRBJ1-1, with D unresolved. The CDR3 totals 18 residues. Germline CDR1 and CDR2: LGHNA and YSLEER. Trimming took off 0 bases at V and 1 base at J, with 18 bases between the two ends. The CDR3 bases are TGCGCCAGCAGCCAAGAATGGCGGGCGCGATTTACGAACACTGAAGCTTTCTTT. Its translation is CASSQEWRARFTNTEAFF.

V is TRBV5-1 and J is TRBJ1-3, with unresolved D. Germline lookup yields CDR1 SGHRS and CDR2 YFSETQ. Deletions cut 0 bases from V and 2 bases from J, with 6 bases between. CDR3 length: 14 amino acids. CDR3 sequence reads: CASSLGQTGNTIYF. CDR3 bases: TGCGCCAGCAGCTTGGGGCAGACTGGAAACACCATATATTTT.

The chain is built from TRBV11-3 and TRBJ1-2; D is undetermined. The CDR3 is 15 residues long. Trimming shortened V by 0 bases and J by 6 bases, and 14 bases separated the two germline ends. The germline V gene encodes CDR1 SGHNT and CDR2 YENEEA. DNA for the CDR3: TGTGCCAGCAGCTTAGATCAGCGGCCCCTGGATGGCTACACCTTC. This translates into CASSLDQRPLDGYTF.

The chain is built from TRBV27 and TRBJ1-1; tentatively, D is TRBD1 (5 bases). Trimming removed 5 bases at V and 1 base at J, with 11 bases between. From germline, CDR1 is MNHEY and CDR2 SMNVEV (reference sequence). The CDR3 covers 14 residues. The CDR3 region is CASSRFGANTEAFF. DNA for the CDR3: TGTGCCAGCAGTAGGTTTGGGGCGAACACTGAAGCTTTCTTT.

This clone showed up just once. The chain has TRBV6-4 and TRBJ2-1; 7 bases fit TRBD2. This CDR3 comprises 15 residues. Germline V gene lookup returns CDR1 MRHNA and CDR2 SNTAGT. V lost 4 bases and J lost 5; bases outside the gene matches: 8. CDR3 coding DNA: TGTGCCAGCAGTGCCCTCCAAGCGGGGCACAATGAGCAGTTCTTC. The encoded protein is CASSALQAGHNEQFF.

V is TRBV6-1 and J is TRBJ1-1; 7 bases agree with TRBD1. J lost 7 bases, V lost 7 bases, and 9 bases had no gene match. Germline V gene sequence: CDR1 MNHNS, CDR2 SASEGT. The CDR3 extends over 13 amino acids. The CDR3 DNA is TGTGCCAGCAATGGACAGGTGGGTGGTGAAGCTTTCTTT. Translated: CASNGQVGGEAFF.

The rearrangement joins TRBV5-1 to TRBJ2-7, with D tentatively TRBD2 (5 bases). This CDR3 contains 15 residues. Trimming took 0 bases from V and 6 from J, leaving 16 bases between them. Per germline, CDR1 SGHRS and CDR2 YFSETQ. The CDR3 protein is CASSLETGLLGEQYF. DNA of the CDR3: TGCGCCAGCAGCTTGGAGACGGGGTTACTAGGCGAGCAGTACTTC.

This clone was picked up a small number of times. The chain employs TRBV6-1 and TRBJ1-5; 8 bases fit TRBD1. V lost 4 bases to trimming and J lost 2 bases; unmatched junction nucleotides: 7. The CDR3 runs 16 residues. Germline V gives CDR1 MNHNS, CDR2 SASEGT. The CDR3 sequence is CASSARTGFGNQPQHF. The CDR3 bases are TGTGCCAGCAGTGCTAGGACAGGGTTTGGCAATCAGCCCCAGCATTTT.